This T cell receptor (beta chain) comes out of a study of T cells in localized non-small cell lung cancer. V lost 1 base, J lost 6 bases, and 10 bases lay in between. The CDR3 runs to 14 residues. Germline V gives CDR1 KGHSH, CDR2 LQKENI. Concerning this clone itself: Its antigen remains unidentified.

The study's findings and limits: Investigators sequenced only a single tumor region, leaving heterogeneity possible. Longer overall survival was linked to higher blood T cell density. Adjacent uninvolved lung had the highest clonality, suggesting focused antigen responses. The study detected a median approximately 54 of the top 100 tumor clones in adjacent lung.

Generated by immunoSEQ multiplex PCR, the TCRdb table keeps only in-frame clones and is missing some. The table lists 2,000 to 2,500 clones, roughly a quarter of them singletons, with roughly a sixth in the top ten. This clonotype was sampled from a woman between 40 and 69 years old with stage I lung adenocarcinoma. The V call is TRBV18, the J call TRBJ1-5; D is uncertain. The input for sequencing was normal lung tissue next to the tumor, taken before any cancer treatment. In DNA form, the CDR3 reads TGTGCCAGCTCACCACAGACTGATACTCAGCCCCAGCATTTT. Translating it yields CASSPQTDTQPQHF.